Listed below are T cell receptor beta chains from one sample, sequenced in a study of blood T cell repertoires in COVID-19. Measured with immunoSEQ multiplex PCR; TCRdb has only the in-frame clones, and not every one. The table shows over 50,000 clones, with around 90% occurring only once. The sample consisted of peripheral blood. These receptors all stem from a human donor with active COVID-19. The donor label of this sample is uncertain. The CDR3 runs from the conserved cysteine through the conserved F or W. The D gene is left open where the match is weak. Expanded clones are given a class, and other clones once, few, many or no size at all.

D,V,J,size,length,DNA,CDR3
-,TRBV28,TRBJ1-1,-,14,TGTGCCAGCAGGCGACCGGGACAGAACACTGAAGCTTTCTTT,CASRRPGQNTEAFF
TRBD2,TRBV28,TRBJ2-7,-,16,TGTGCCAGCAGTTTATCACTAGCGGTCCTCTCCTACGAGCAGTACTTC,CASSLSLAVLSYEQYF
TRBD1,TRBV6-5,TRBJ2-7,-,14,TGTGCCAGCAGCTCGGGACAGGGGGCCAACGAGCAGTACTTC,CASSSGQGANEQYF
-,TRBV19,TRBJ1-2,-,15,TGTGCCAGTAGTATGGGCAAACGAGGGCCGCATGGCTACACCTTC,CASSMGKRGPHGYTF
TRBD2,TRBV5-1,TRBJ2-7,-,15,TGCGCCAGCAGCTTGGAGCCTAGCGGTACCTACGAGCAGTACTTC,CASSLEPSGTYEQYF
TRBD1,TRBV4-3,TRBJ1-4,-,15,TGCGCCAGCAGCCACGGACAGGGCAAAAATGAAAAACTGTTTTTT,CASSHGQGKNEKLFF
TRBD1,TRBV27,TRBJ1-1,-,13,TGTGCCAGCAGTGGGGACAGTCTGACTGAAGCTTTCTTT,CASSGDSLTEAFF
TRBD1,TRBV4-1,TRBJ1-5,-,16,TGCGCCAGCAGCCACGGCAGGGGGAAGAGCAATCAGCCCCAGCATTTT,CASSHGRGKSNQPQHF
-,TRBV4-1,TRBJ1-2,-,15,TGCGCCAGCAGCCAAGATCCGGCAGGGTCAGGTGGCTACACCTTC,CASSQDPAGSGGYTF
TRBD1,TRBV2,TRBJ2-4,-,17,TGTGCCAGCAGTAGGGACAGGCCCGGGATTGGCAAAAACATTCAGTACTTC,CASSRDRPGIGKNIQYF
-,TRBV5-1,TRBJ2-7,few,14,TGCGCCAGCAGCCCACCGACAGTCGCCTACGAGCAGTACTTC,CASSPPTVAYEQYF
TRBD1,TRBV30,TRBJ2-1,-,13,TGTGCCTCCAGGGGGCGGGCCATACCGGAGCAGTTCTTC,CASRGRAIPEQFF
-,TRBV5-6,TRBJ2-2,-,16,TGTGCCAGCAGCCCAGCCACAGGAGCGAACACCGGGGAGCTGTTTTTT,CASSPATGANTGELFF
-,TRBV27,TRBJ1-1,-,13,TGTGCCAGCAGCACGTCGGGGGTCACTGAAGCTTTCTTT,CASSTSGVTEAFF
-,TRBV18,TRBJ2-7,-,13,TGTGCCAGCACAATCCGAGGACACTACGAGCAGTACTTC,CASTIRGHYEQYF
-,TRBV5-1,TRBJ1-5,-,15,TGCGCCAGCAGCTTGGGGACATCTAGCAATCAGCCCCAGCATTTT,CASSLGTSSNQPQHF
TRBD1,TRBV14,TRBJ2-2,-,16,TGTGCCAGCAGCCTACTGACAGGGGGCTTAACCGGGGAGCTGTTTTTT,CASSLLTGGLTGELFF
TRBD2,TRBV11-2,TRBJ2-7,-,14,TGTGCCAGCAGCTCCTCTAGCGGAGACTACGAGCAGTACTTC,CASSSSSGDYEQYF
TRBD1,TRBV27,TRBJ1-2,-,13,TGTGCCAGCAGTCAGACAGGGTACTATGGCTACACCTTC,CASSQTGYYGYTF
TRBD1,TRBV12-3/TRBV12-4,TRBJ1-1,-,13,TGTGCCAGCAGTGGGACAGGGGTGCTTGAAGCTTTCTTT,CASSGTGVLEAFF
-,TRBV5-1,TRBJ2-1,-,15,TGCGCCAGCAGCCCAGGAGGGGCTTCCTACAATGAGCAGTTCTTC,CASSPGGASYNEQFF
TRBD2,TRBV30,TRBJ2-3,-,16,TGTGCGTCTAGCGGGAGGATATTTACTAGCACAGATACGCAGTATTTT,CASSGRIFTSTDTQYF
-,TRBV24-1,TRBJ2-3,-,14,TGTGCCACCAGTGAGGCAGGGGTCACAGATACGCAGTATTTT,CATSEAGVTDTQYF
-,TRBV4-2,TRBJ2-1,-,14,TGTGCCAGCAGCCAAGGGAGCGAGAACAATGAGCAGTTCTTC,CASSQGSENNEQFF
TRBD2,TRBV9,TRBJ2-1,-,15,TGTGCCAGCAGCGAGGGACTAGGCATCACCAATGAGCAGTTCTTC,CASSEGLGITNEQFF
TRBD2,TRBV2,TRBJ2-7,-,14,TGTGCCAGCAGTGGGGGGACTAGTATCTACGAGCAGTACTTC,CASSGGTSIYEQYF
-,TRBV12-3/TRBV12-4,TRBJ1-2,-,12,TGTGCCAGCAGTGCAGGGCGTTTGGGCTACACCTTC,CASSAGRLGYTF
-,TRBV3-1/TRBV3-2,TRBJ2-7,-,14,TGTGCCAGCAGCCAAGGGAAGAGGGTTTACGAGCAGTACTTC,CASSQGKRVYEQYF
-,TRBV5-1,TRBJ2-7,once,15,TGCGCCAGCAGCTTGGGGCAGGCGAGCTCCTACGAGCAGTACTTC,CASSLGQASSYEQYF
-,TRBV7-9,TRBJ2-1,-,14,TGTGCCAGCAGCCGAGGACAGAGTAGGTATGAGCAGTTCTTC,CASSRGQSRYEQFF
-,TRBV2,TRBJ2-3,-,15,TGTGCCAGCAGTGATCGGGTCCCTAGCACAGATACGCAGTATTTT,CASSDRVPSTDTQYF
TRBD1,TRBV5-1,TRBJ1-2,-,13,TGCGCCAGCAGCTTGGACAGGGGGCATGGCTACACCTTC,CASSLDRGHGYTF
-,TRBV5-1,TRBJ2-5,-,14,TGCGCCAGCAGCTCCTTGACAAGCCAAGAGACCCAGTACTTC,CASSSLTSQETQYF
TRBD1,TRBV9,TRBJ1-5,once,15,TGTGCCAGCGGTGAGGGGACAGGGACCAATCAGCCCCAGCATTTT,CASGEGTGTNQPQHF
TRBD1,TRBV28,TRBJ1-4,once,13,TGTGCCAGCAGCCGGGGACAGGGCGGAAAACTGTTTTTT,CASSRGQGGKLFF
-,TRBV27,TRBJ2-2,few,17,TGTGCCAGCAGTTTATCCGGGACTCCACTGAACACCGGGGAGCTGTTTTTT,CASSLSGTPLNTGELFF
TRBD2,TRBV5-4,TRBJ2-1,-,15,TGTGCCAGCAGTCCGGGACTAGCGGCCTACAATGAGCAGTTCTTC,CASSPGLAAYNEQFF
-,TRBV19,TRBJ1-6,-,16,TGTGCCAGTAAACTGAGTCCTAGCTCCTATAATTCACCCCTCCACTTT,CASKLSPSSYNSPLHF
-,TRBV14,TRBJ1-1,-,14,TGTGCCAGCAGCCAAATCTCGGGGTCGGTTGAAGCTTTCTTT,CASSQISGSVEAFF
TRBD1,TRBV9,TRBJ2-1,once,15,TGTGCCAGCAGCGTGGACAGGGGCACCTACAATGAGCAGTTCTTC,CASSVDRGTYNEQFF